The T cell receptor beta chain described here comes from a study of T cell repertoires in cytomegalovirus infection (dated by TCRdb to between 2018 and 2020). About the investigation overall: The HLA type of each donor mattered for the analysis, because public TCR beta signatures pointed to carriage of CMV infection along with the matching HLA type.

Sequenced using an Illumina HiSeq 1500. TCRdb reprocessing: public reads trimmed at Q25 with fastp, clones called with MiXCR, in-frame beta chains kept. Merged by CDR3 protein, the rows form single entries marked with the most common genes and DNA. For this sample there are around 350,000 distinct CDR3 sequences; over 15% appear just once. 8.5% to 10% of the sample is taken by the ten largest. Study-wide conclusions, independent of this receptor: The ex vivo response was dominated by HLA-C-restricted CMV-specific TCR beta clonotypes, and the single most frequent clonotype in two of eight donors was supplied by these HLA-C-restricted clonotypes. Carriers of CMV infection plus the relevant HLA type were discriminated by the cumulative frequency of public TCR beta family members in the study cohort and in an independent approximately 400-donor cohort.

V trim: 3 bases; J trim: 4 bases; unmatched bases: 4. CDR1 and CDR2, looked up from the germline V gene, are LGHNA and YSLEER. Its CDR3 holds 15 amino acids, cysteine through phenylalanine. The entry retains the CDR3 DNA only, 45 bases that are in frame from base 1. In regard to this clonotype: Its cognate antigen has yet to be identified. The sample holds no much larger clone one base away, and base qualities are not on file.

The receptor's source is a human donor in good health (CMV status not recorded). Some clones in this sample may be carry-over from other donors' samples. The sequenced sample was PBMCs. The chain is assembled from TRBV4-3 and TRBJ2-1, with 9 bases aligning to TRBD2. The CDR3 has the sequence CASSQLAGQYNEQFF. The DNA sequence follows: TGCGCCAGCAGCCAGCTAGCGGGACAATACAATGAGCAGTTCTTC.